The source of this T cell receptor beta chain is a study of regulatory T cells in long-lasting Graves disease. Assembly of TCR beta libraries relied on iRepertoire HTBI primers together with Arm-PCR of CDR3 regions. MiXCR was run by TCRdb on the multiplex PCR reads, yielding one entry per CDR3 protein. The table includes about 420,000 distinct CDR3 sequences, 16% detected once. This clonotype was counted at least ten times. Time point indicated: newly diagnosed GD, antithyroid drugs for less than 3 months. With RNA extracted from PBMCs as input, the TCR library was made. The data also belong to a second study, concerning T cells in Graves' hyperthyroidism and ophthalmopathy. As that report states: Median prediction lead before ophthalmopathy onset was 5 to 7 months with the model.

The clonotype was recovered from a young woman with Graves disease. Sequenced here: peripheral blood mononuclear cells (PBMCs), sampled at new diagnosis, from a patient treated with antithyroid drugs.

CDR3 nucleotide sequence: TGTGCCAGCAGTGAAGCGCGGGGAATCGAGACCCAGTACTTC. Translation: CASSEARGIETQYF. This chain links TRBV2 with TRBJ2-1; TRBD2 might be the D (6 bases). The J call may be mistaken, given a closer DNA end match to TRBJ2-5. CDR1 and CDR2 (germline): SNHLY, FYNNEI. This CDR3 has 14 amino acids.